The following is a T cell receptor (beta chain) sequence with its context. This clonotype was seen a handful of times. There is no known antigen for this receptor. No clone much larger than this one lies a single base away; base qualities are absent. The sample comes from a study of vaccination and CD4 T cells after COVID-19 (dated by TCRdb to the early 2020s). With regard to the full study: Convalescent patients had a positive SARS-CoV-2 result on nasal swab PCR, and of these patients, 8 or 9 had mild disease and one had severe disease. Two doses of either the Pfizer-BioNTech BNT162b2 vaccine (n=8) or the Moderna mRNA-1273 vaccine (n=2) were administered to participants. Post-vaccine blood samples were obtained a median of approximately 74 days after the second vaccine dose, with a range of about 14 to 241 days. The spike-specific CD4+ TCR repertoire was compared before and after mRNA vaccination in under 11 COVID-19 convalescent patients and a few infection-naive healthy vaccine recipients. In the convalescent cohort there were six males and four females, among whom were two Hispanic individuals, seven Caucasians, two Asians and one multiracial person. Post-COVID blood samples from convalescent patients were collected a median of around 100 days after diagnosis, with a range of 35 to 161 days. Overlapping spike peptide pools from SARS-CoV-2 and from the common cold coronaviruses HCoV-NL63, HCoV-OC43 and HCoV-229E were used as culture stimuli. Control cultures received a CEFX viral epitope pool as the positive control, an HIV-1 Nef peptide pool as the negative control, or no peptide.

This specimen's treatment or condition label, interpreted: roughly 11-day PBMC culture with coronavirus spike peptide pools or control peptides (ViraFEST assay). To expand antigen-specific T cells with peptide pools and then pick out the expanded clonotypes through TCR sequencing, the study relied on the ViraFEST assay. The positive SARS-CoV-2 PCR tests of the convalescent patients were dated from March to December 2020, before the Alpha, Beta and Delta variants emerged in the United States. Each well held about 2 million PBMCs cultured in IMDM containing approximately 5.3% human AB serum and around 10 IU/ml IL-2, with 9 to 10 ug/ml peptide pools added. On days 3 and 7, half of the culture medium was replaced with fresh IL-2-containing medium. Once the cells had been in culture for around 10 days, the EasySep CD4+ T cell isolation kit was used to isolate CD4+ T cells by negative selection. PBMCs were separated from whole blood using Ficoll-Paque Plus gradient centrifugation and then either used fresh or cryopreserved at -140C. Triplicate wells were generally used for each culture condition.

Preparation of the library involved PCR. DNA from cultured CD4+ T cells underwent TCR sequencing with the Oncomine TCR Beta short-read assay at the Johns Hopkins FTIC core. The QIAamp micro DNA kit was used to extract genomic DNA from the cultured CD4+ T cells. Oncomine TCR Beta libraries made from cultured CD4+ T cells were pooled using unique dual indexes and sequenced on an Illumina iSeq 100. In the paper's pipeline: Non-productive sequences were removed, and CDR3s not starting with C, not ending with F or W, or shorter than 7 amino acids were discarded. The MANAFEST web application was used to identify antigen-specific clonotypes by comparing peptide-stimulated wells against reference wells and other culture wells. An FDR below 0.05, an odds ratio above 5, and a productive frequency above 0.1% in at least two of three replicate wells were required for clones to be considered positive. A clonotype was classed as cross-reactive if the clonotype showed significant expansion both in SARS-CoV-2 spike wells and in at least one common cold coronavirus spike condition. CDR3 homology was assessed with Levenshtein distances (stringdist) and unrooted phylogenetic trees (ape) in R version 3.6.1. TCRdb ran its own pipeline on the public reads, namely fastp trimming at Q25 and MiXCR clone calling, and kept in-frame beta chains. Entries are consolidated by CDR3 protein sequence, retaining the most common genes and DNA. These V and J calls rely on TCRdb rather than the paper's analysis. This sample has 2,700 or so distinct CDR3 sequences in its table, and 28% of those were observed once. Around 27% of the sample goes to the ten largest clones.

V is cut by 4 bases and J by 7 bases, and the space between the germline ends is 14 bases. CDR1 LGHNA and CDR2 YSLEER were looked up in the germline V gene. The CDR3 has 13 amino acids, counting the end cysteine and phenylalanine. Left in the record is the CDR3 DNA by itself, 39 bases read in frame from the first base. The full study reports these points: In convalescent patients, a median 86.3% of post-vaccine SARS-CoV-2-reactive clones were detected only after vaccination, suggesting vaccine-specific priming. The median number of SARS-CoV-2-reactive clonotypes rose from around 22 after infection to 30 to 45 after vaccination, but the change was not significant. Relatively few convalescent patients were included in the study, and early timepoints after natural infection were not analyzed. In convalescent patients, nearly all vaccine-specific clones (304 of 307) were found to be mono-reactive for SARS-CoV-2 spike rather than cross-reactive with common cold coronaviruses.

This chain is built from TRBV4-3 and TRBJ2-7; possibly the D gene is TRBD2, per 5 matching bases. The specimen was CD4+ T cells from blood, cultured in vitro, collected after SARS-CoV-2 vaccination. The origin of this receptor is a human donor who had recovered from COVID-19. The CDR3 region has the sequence CASSPLLTTEQYF. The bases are TGCGCCAGCAGCCCACTTTTGACTACAGAGCAGTACTTC.